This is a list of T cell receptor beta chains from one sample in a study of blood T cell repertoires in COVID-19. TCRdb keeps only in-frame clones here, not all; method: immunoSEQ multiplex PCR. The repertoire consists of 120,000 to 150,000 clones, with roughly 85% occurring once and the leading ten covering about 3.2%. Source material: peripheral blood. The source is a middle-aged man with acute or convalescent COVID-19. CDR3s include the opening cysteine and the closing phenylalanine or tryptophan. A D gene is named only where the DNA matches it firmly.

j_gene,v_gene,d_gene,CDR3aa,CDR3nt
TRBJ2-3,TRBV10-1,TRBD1,CASSEGTGVTDTQYF,TGCGCCAGCAGTGAAGGGACAGGGGTCACAGATACGCAGTATTTT
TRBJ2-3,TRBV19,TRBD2,CASSIEPLAGATDTQYF,TGTGCCAGTAGTATAGAGCCACTAGCGGGGGCCACAGATACGCAGTATTTT
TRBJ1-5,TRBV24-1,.,CATSDGGRLNQPQHF,TGTGCCACCAGTGACGGGGGGCGGCTCAATCAGCCCCAGCATTTT
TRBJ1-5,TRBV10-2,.,CASSGQINQPQHF,TGCGCCAGCAGCGGACAGATCAATCAGCCCCAGCATTTT
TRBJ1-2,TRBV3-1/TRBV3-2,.,CASSRNGRAGVNYGYTF,TGTGCCAGCAGCCGCAACGGGAGGGCAGGGGTTAACTATGGCTACACCTTC
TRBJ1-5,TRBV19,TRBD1,CASSLSGQGLGQPQHF,TGTGCCAGTAGCCTCTCGGGACAGGGGTTGGGTCAGCCCCAGCATTTT
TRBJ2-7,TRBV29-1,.,CSVEDEVEEQYF,TGCAGCGTTGAAGATGAGGTTGAGGAGCAGTACTTC
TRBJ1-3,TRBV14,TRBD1,CASSPRTGGNTIYF,TGTGCCAGCAGCCCCAGGACAGGGGGAAACACCATATATTTT
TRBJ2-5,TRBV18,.,CASSPRGEETQYF,TGTGCCAGCTCACCCAGGGGAGAAGAGACCCAGTACTTC
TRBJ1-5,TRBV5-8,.,CASSSRGGHQPQHF,TGTGCCAGCAGCAGCCGCGGGGGACATCAGCCCCAGCATTTT
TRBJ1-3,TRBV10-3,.,CAISGQLSSGNTIYF,TGTGCCATCAGTGGACAGCTGAGCTCTGGAAACACCATATATTTT